These T cell receptor beta chains were read from a single sample in a study of T cells in Graves' hyperthyroidism and ophthalmopathy. TCRdb redid the calling of the multiplex PCR reads with MiXCR, one entry per CDR3 protein. Of hundreds of thousands of distinct CDR3 sequences listed, approximately 15% were seen once; the top ten hold 10%. Specimen: blood. The origin of the receptors is a woman aged 18-29 years with Graves' hyperthyroidism. Both conserved end residues are part of each CDR3.

V: TRBV9
J: TRBJ2-6
CDR3: CASSVAPSGKSGANVLTF

V: TRBV20-1
J: TRBJ1-2
CDR3: CSAIEWGYTF

V: TRBV29-1
J: TRBJ2-2
CDR3: CSAAEMTGDGELFF

V: TRBV5-6
J: TRBJ2-2
CDR3: CASSPQIPGPGNTGELFF

V: TRBV7-9
J: TRBJ2-1
CDR3: CASSSSGRGGEQFF

V: TRBV11-3
J: TRBJ2-1
CDR3: CASSLSRGRGSLLNEQFF

V: TRBV12-5
J: TRBJ1-1
CDR3: CASGLATGWDTEAFF

V: TRBV20-1
J: TRBJ2-7
CDR3: CSARQSIPREQYF

V: TRBV20-1
J: TRBJ2-7
CDR3: CSASRLAGGQQYF

V: TRBV12-3/TRBV12-4
J: TRBJ1-5
CDR3: CASSFGGVNQPQHF

V: TRBV6-2/TRBV6-3
J: TRBJ2-2
CDR3: CASSRPRLAGGPFTGELFF

V: TRBV18
J: TRBJ2-5
CDR3: CASSPPSGQETQYF

V: TRBV11-2
J: TRBJ2-7
CDR3: CASSLVWTPGQGYEQYF

V: TRBV6-1
J: TRBJ2-7
CDR3: CASSAWISGTYEQYF

V: TRBV5-1
J: TRBJ2-1
CDR3: CASSNVGGGNNEQFF

V: TRBV12-5
J: TRBJ2-3
CDR3: CASGQGGRTPGDTQYF

V: TRBV4-3
J: TRBJ2-7
CDR3: CASSQTWDRGNYEQYF

V: TRBV5-5
J: TRBJ1-5
CDR3: CASSARQGNQPQHF

V: TRBV27
J: TRBJ1-2
CDR3: CASSLWDRQGDYYGYTF

V: TRBV15
J: TRBJ2-3
CDR3: CATSTGTSTDTQYF

V: TRBV7-2
J: TRBJ2-1
CDR3: CASSFSGSRHNEQFF

V: TRBV24-1
J: TRBJ2-7
CDR3: CATSDDRDADEQYF